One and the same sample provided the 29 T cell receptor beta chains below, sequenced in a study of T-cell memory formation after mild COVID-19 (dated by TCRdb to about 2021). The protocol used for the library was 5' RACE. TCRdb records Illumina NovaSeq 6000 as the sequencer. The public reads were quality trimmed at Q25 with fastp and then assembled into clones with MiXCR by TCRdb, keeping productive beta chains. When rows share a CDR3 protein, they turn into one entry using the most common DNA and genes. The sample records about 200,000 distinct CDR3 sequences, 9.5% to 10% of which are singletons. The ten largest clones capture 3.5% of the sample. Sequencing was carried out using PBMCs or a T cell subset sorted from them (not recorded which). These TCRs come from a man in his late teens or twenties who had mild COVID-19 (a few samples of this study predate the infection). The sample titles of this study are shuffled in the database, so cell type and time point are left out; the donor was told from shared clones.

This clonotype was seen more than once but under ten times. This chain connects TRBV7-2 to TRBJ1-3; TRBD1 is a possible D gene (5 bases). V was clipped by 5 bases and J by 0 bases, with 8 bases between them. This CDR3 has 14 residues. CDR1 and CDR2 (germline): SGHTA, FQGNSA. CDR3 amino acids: CASSRQSSGNTIYF. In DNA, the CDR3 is TGTGCCAGCAGCCGACAGAGCTCTGGAAACACCATATATTTT.

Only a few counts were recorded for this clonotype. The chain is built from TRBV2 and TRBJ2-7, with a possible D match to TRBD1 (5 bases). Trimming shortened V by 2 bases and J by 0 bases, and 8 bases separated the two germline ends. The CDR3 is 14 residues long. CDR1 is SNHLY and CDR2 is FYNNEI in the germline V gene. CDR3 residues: CASSEQGSSYEQYF. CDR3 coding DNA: TGTGCCAGCAGTGAACAGGGTAGCTCCTACGAGCAGTACTTC.

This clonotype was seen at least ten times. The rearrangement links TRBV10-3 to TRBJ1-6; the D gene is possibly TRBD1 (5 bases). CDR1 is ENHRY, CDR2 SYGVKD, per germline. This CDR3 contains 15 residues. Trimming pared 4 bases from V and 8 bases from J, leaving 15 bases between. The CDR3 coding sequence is TGTGCCATCAGTGGGCAGGGTTTCACCGATTCACCCCTCCACTTT. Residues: CAISGQGFTDSPLHF.

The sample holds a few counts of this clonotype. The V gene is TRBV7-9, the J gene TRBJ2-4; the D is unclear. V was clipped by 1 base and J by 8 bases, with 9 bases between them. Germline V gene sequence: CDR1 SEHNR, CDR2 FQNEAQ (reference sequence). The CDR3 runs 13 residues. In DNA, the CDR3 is TGTGCCAGCAGCTTAGGTTTGCAAGACATTCAGTACTTC. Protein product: CASSLGLQDIQYF.

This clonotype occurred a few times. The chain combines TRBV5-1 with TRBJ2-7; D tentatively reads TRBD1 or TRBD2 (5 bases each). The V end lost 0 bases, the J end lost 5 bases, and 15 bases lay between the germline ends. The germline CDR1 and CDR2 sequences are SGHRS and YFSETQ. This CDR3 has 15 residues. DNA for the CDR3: TGCGCCAGCAGCTTGGCCGGGGACCCGGGGCACGAGCAGTACTTC. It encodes CASSLAGDPGHEQYF.

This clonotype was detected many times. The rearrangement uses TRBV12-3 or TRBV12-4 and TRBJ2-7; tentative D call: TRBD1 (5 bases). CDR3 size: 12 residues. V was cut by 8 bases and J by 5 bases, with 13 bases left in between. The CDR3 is CASSRPGHEQYF. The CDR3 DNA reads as TGTGCCAGCTCCCGTCCAGGGCACGAGCAGTACTTC.

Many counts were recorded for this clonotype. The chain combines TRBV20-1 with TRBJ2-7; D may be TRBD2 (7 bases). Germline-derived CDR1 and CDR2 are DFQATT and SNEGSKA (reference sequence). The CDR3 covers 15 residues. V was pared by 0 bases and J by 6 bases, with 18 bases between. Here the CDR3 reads CSARDPLGGPSEQYF. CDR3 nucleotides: TGCAGTGCTAGAGACCCACTGGGGGGGCCCAGCGAGCAGTACTTC.

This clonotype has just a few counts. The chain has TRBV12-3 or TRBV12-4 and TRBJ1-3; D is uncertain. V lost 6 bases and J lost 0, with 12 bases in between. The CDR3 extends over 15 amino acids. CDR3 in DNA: TGTGCCAGCAGCGTGGACGGACGCTCTGGAAACACCATATATTTT. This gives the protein CASSVDGRSGNTIYF.

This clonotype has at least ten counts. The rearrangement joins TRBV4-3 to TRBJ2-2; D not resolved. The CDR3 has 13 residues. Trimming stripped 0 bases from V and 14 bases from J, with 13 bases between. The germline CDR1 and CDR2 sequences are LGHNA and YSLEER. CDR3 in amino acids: CASSQDFASSLFF. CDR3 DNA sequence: TGCGCCAGCAGCCAAGATTTTGCGAGTTCCCTGTTTTTT.

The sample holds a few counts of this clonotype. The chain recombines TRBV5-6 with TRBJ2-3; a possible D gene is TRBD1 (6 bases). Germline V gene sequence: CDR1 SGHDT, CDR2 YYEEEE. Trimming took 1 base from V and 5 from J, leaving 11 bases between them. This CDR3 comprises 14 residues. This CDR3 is CASSLRGIGDTQYF. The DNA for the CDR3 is TGTGCCAGCAGCTTGAGGGGGATTGGAGATACGCAGTATTTT.

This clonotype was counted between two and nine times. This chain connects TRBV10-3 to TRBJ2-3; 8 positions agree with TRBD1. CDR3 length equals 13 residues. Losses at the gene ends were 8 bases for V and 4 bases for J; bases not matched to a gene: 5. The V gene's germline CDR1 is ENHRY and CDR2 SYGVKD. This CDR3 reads CAIQGAASDTQYF. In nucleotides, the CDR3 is TGTGCCATCCAGGGGGCAGCGTCAGATACGCAGTATTTT.

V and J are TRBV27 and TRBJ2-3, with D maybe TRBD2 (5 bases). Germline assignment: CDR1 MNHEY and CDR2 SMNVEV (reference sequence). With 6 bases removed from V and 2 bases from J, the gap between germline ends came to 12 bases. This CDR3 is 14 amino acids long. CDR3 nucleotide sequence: TGTGCCAGCAGATCGGCTAGCTTCACAGATACGCAGTATTTT. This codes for CASRSASFTDTQYF.

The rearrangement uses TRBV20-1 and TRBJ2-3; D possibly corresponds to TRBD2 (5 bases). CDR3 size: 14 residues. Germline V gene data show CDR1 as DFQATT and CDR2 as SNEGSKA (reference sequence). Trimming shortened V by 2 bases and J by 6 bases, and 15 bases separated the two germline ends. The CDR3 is CSARITTSPDTQYF. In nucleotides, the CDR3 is TGCAGTGCTAGAATAACAACTAGTCCGGATACGCAGTATTTT.

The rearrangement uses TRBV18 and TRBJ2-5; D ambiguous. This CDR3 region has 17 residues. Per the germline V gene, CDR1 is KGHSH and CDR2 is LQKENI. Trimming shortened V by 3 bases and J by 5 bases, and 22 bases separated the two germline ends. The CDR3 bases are TGTGCCAGCTCACCGACGTCTAGATTATCAGGCGTGGAGACCCAGTACTTC. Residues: CASSPTSRLSGVETQYF.

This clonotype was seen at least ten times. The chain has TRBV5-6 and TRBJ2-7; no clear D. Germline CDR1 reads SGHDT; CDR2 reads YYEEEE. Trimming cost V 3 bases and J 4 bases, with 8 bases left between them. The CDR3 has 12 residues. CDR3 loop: CASSSSVYEQYV. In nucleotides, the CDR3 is TGTGCCAGCAGCTCGTCGGTTTACGAGCAGTACGTC.

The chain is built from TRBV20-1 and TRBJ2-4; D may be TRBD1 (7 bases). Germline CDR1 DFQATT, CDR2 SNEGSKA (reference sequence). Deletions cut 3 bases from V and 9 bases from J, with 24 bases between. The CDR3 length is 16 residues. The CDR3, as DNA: TGCAGTGCTAGTGATCCGCGGGACAGCCAAAACAGCATTCAGTACTTC. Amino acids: CSASDPRDSQNSIQYF.

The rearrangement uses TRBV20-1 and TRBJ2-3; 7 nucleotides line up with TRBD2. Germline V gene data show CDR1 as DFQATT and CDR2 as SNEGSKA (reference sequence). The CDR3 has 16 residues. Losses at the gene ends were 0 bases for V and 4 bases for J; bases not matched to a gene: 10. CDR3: CSARDGMAGVADTQYF. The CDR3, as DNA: TGCAGTGCTAGAGATGGGATGGCGGGAGTTGCAGATACGCAGTATTTT.

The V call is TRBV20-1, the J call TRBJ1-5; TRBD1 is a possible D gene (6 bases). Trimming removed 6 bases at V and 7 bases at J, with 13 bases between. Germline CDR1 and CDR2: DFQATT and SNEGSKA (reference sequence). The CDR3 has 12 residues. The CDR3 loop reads CSAASGAQPQHF. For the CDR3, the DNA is TGCAGTGCAGCCTCAGGGGCCCAGCCCCAGCATTTT.

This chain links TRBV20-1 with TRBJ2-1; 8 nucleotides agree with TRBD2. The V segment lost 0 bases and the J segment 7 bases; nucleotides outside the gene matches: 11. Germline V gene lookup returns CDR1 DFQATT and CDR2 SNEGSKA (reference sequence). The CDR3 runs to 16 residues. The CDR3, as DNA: TGCAGTGCTAGAGATCTCCAAGCGGGAGTGGAAAATGAGCAGTTCTTC. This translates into CSARDLQAGVENEQFF.

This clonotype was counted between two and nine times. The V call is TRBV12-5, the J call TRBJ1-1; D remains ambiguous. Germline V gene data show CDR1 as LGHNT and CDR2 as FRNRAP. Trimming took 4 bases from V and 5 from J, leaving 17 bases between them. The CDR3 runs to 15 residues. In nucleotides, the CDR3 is TGTGCTAGTGGTTCGGACCGGCCCGTAGGGACTGAAGCTTTCTTT. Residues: CASGSDRPVGTEAFF.

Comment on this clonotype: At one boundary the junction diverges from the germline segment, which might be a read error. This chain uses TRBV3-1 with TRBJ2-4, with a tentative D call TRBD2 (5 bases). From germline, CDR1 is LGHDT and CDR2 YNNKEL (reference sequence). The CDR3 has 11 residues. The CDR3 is CASSQDSATSF. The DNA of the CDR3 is TGTGCCAGCAGCCAAGATAGCGCAACCAGCTTC.

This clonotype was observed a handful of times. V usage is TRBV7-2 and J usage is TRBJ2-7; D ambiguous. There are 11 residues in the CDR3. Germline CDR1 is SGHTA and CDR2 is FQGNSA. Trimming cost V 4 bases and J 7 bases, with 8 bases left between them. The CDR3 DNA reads TGTGCCAGCAGCTCCTTGGTGGAGCAGTACTTC. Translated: CASSSLVEQYF.

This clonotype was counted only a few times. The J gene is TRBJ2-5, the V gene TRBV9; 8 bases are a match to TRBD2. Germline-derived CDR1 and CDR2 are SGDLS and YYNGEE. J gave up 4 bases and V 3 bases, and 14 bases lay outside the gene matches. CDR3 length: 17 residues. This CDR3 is CASSGSGGQLLLETQYF. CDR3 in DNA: TGTGCCAGCAGCGGGAGCGGGGGACAACTCCTGTTAGAGACCCAGTACTTC.

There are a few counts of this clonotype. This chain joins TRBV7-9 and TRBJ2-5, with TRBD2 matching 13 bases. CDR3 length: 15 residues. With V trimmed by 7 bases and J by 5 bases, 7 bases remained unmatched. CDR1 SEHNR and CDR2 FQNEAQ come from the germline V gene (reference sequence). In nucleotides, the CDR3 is TGTGCCAGCACCTCGACTAGCGGGGGGCCGGAGACCCAGTACTTC. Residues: CASTSTSGGPETQYF.

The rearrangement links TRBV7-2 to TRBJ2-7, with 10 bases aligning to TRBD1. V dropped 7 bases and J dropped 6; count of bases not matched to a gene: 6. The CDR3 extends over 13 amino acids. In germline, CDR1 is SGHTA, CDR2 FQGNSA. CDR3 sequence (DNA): TGTGCCAGCAATCGGGACAGGGGTGGCGAGCAGTACTTC. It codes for CASNRDRGGEQYF.

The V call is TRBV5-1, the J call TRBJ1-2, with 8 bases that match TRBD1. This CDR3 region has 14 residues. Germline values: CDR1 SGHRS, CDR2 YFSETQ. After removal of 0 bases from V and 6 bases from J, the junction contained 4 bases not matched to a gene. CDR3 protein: CASSLDGQGHGYTF. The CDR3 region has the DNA TGCGCCAGCAGCTTGGACGGACAGGGCCATGGCTACACCTTC. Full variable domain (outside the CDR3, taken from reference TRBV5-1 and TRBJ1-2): KAGVTQTPRYLIKTRGQQVTLSCSPISGHRSVSWYQQTPGQGLQFLFEYFSETQRNKGNFPGRFSGRQFSNSRSEMNVSTLELGDSALYLCASSLDGQGHGYTFGSGTRLTVV.

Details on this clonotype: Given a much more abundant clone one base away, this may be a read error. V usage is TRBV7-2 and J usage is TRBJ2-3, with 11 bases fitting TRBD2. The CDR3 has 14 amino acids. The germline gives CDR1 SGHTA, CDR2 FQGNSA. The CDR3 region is CASSPGLAADAQYF. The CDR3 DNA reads TGTGCCAGCAGCCCGGGACTAGCGGCAGATGCGCAGTATTTT.

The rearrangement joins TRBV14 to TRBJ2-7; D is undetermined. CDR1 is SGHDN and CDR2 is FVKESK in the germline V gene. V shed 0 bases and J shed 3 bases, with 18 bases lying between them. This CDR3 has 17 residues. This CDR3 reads CASSQDQVVAVLYEQYV. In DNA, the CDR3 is TGTGCCAGCAGCCAAGATCAAGTCGTGGCAGTCCTCTACGAGCAGTACGTC.

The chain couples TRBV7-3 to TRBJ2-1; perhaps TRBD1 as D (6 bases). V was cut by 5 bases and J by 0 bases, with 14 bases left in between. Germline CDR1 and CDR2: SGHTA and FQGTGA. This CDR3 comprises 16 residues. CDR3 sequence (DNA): TGTGCCAGCAGCGGAGAGACAGGCAGCTCCTACAATGAGCAGTTCTTC. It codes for CASSGETGSSYNEQFF.